This entry lists 9 T cell receptor beta chains sequenced from one sample in a study of blood T cells in healthy people across ages. Sample-barcoded 5' priming and a J-beta primer mix drove a second PCR of roughly 7 to 11 cycles. In TCRdb, the 5' RACE reads were re-called with MiXCR into one record per CDR3 protein. The table includes about 1.7 million distinct CDR3 sequences, roughly 30% detected once. Sequenced sample: blood. The receptors derive from a woman aged 25-40 years in good health.

This clonotype was seen more than once but under ten times. The chain combines TRBV7-9 with TRBJ2-3; 8 nucleotides align to TRBD2. The CDR3 consists of 15 residues. Trimming removed 5 bases from V and 9 bases from J; junction bases left unmatched: 13. Germline values: CDR1 SEHNR, CDR2 FQNEAQ (reference sequence). CDR3 sequence reads: CASSLLLGLAATQYF. The CDR3 DNA sequence: TGTGCCAGCAGCCTACTCCTCGGACTAGCCGCAACGCAGTATTTT.

Remarks on this clonotype: With a much larger clone just one base away, this may be a read error. Because it lacks the conserved phenylalanine or tryptophan at the end, this CDR3 is likely a read error. The chain has TRBV20-1 and TRBJ1-5; 7 bases fit TRBD1. CDR1 and CDR2 from the germline V gene are DFQATT and SNEGSKA (reference sequence). The CDR3 is 12 amino acids. V lost 6 bases to trimming and J lost 4 bases; unmatched junction nucleotides: 3. The CDR3 sequence: CSAARGNQPQHY. The CDR3 coding sequence is TGCAGTGCAGCCAGGGGGAATCAGCCCCAGCATTAT.

The rearrangement links TRBV20-1 to TRBJ1-1, with no clear D. Germline V gives CDR1 DFQATT, CDR2 SNEGSKA (reference sequence). The V and J ends lost 4 bases and 0 bases respectively, with 9 bases between them. CDR3 length: 13 amino acids. The CDR3 DNA reads TGCAGTGCTATGCCCTCCTTGAACACTGAAGCTTTCTTT. Its translation: CSAMPSLNTEAFF.

The V call is TRBV7-2, the J call TRBJ2-5; TRBD2 matches 12 bases. The J segment lost 2 bases and the V segment lost 1 base, leaving 14 bases of the junction unmatched. The germline V gene has CDR1 SGHTA and CDR2 FQGNSA. CDR3 length equals 20 residues. In nucleotides, the CDR3 is TGTGCCAGCAGCTTAGTGGGGCGTACTAGCGGGAGGAAGAATCAAGAGACCCAGTACTTC. Its translation: CASSLVGRTSGRKNQETQYF.

This clonotype was seen a few times. The chain employs TRBV6-6 and TRBJ1-2, with TRBD1 matching 9 bases. Germline-derived CDR1 and CDR2 are MNHNY and SVGAGI (reference sequence). J gave up 4 bases and V 5 bases, and 14 bases lay outside the gene matches. The CDR3 contains 17 residues. The CDR3 region is CASSLVPGQGWRYGYTF. CDR3 DNA: TGTGCCAGCAGTCTTGTCCCGGGACAGGGTTGGCGCTATGGCTACACCTTC.

This clonotype was counted a few times. The chain joins TRBV6-1 to TRBJ2-5; D unresolved. This CDR3 is 13 amino acids long. The V and J ends lost 7 bases and 2 bases respectively, with 11 bases between them. Looked up from germline, CDR1 is MNHNS and CDR2 is SASEGT. The CDR3 is CASTRGRQETQYF. For the CDR3, the DNA is TGTGCCAGCACCCGAGGCCGGCAAGAGACCCAGTACTTC.

This clonotype was counted only a few times. The chain uses TRBV6-5 and TRBJ2-1; TRBD2 matches 10 bases. The CDR3 has 19 residues. After removal of 0 bases from V and 0 bases from J, the junction contained 8 bases not matched to a gene. Germline CDR1 MNHEY, CDR2 SVGAGI. The CDR3 protein is CASSYSRTSGPSSYNEQFF. The CDR3 region has the DNA TGTGCCAGCAGTTACTCCCGGACTAGCGGTCCGAGCTCCTACAATGAGCAGTTCTTC.

This clonotype was recorded at least ten times. The chain has TRBV7-9 and TRBJ2-5; D unclear. The CDR3 totals 13 residues. Deletions cut 3 bases from V and 5 bases from J, with 10 bases between. Germline-derived CDR1 and CDR2 are SEHNR and FQNEAQ (reference sequence). In DNA form, the CDR3 reads TGTGCCAGCAGCTTGACGGCCGAGGAGACCCAGTACTTC. Translated, it gives CASSLTAEETQYF.

This clonotype occurred a few times. V is TRBV5-1 and J is TRBJ1-4; 8 nucleotides agree with TRBD1. This CDR3 is built from 16 residues. The germline CDR1 and CDR2 sequences are SGHRS and YFSETQ. After removal of 0 bases from V and 7 bases from J, the junction contained 8 bases not matched to a gene. CDR3 sequence: CASSLAGGQAGEKLFF. CDR3 nucleotide sequence: TGCGCCAGCAGCTTGGCCGGGGGACAGGCTGGTGAAAAACTGTTTTTT.